Below, 11 T cell receptor beta chains from the same sample are listed, as sequenced in a study of CD8 T cells in ankylosing spondylitis. MiXCR, run by TCRdb on the 5' RACE reads, gives a single entry per CDR3 protein. Altogether 230,000 or so distinct CDR3 sequences are present, 24% being singletons, with the ten largest covering approximately 0.61%. Sequenced: blood, either unsorted or a sorted T cell fraction (not recorded which). The receptors come from a male donor with ankylosing spondylitis or in good health (not recorded which).

The J gene is TRBJ2-2, the V gene TRBV7-9, with D perhaps TRBD2 (6 bases). Trimming took 3 bases from V and 1 from J, leaving 15 bases between them. Germline CDR1 SEHNR, CDR2 FQNEAQ (reference sequence). This CDR3 region has 17 residues. Here the CDR3 reads CASSFEGGYGNTGELFF. In DNA, the CDR3 is TGTGCCAGCAGCTTTGAGGGAGGCTACGGGAACACCGGGGAGCTGTTTTTT.

The chain is built from TRBV7-2 and TRBJ2-7; D is ambiguous. The CDR3 totals 13 residues. The V end lost 1 base, the J end lost 6 bases, and 10 bases lay between the germline ends. Germline V gene lookup returns CDR1 SGHTA and CDR2 FQGNSA. For the CDR3, the DNA is TGTGCCAGCAGCTTAGGGCCGACATTCGAGCAGTACTTC. This gives the protein CASSLGPTFEQYF.

There are many counts of this clonotype. The chain recombines TRBV20-1 with TRBJ1-5, with 7 bases identical to TRBD1. The V and J ends lost 5 bases and 5 bases, in that order; junction bases with no gene match: 0. Germline V gene data show CDR1 as DFQATT and CDR2 as SNEGSKA (reference sequence). The CDR3 runs 11 residues. CDR3 in DNA: TGCAGTGCTGGGACAGATCAGCCCCAGCATTTT. Its translation: CSAGTDQPQHF.

This clonotype showed up just a few times. The J gene is TRBJ1-5, the V gene TRBV10-3; 8 bases map to TRBD1. CDR1 and CDR2 (germline): ENHRY, SYGVKD. CDR3 size: 13 residues. V lost 11 bases, J lost 6 bases, and 9 bases stayed unmatched. CDR3 DNA sequence: TGTGCCGCCTCTGGACAGGGAAGTCAGCCCCAGCATTTT. Encoded protein: CAASGQGSQPQHF.

In this sample, this clonotype turned up many times. The chain carries TRBV12-3 or TRBV12-4 and TRBJ2-5; perhaps TRBD2 as D (7 bases). The CDR3 spans 14 residues. Trimming left V 6 bases short and J 4 bases short, with 15 bases between. Here the CDR3 DNA reads TGTGCCAGCAGGCTCTGGGGGGGCAGAGAGACCCAGTACTTC. As protein: CASRLWGGRETQYF.

The V gene is TRBV20-1, the J gene TRBJ2-2; the D is unclear. CDR1 DFQATT and CDR2 SNEGSKA come from the germline V gene (reference sequence). V was cut by 3 bases and J by 4 bases, with 12 bases left in between. CDR3 length: 14 amino acids. Written as DNA, the CDR3 is TGCAGTGCTAGGTTGGGCGCACCCACCGGGGAGCTGTTTTTT. Its protein product is CSARLGAPTGELFF.

A single count supports this clonotype. The V and J genes are TRBV20-1 and TRBJ1-2; the D gene is possibly TRBD1 (6 bases). The CDR3 has 15 amino acids. V shed 3 bases and J shed 4 bases, with 18 bases lying between them. Germline CDR1 reads DFQATT; CDR2 reads SNEGSKA (reference sequence). The CDR3 is CSARSRDGGLYGYTF. The CDR3 nucleotides read TGCAGTGCTAGGAGCCGGGACGGGGGGCTCTATGGCTACACCTTC.

This clonotype was counted ten times or more. The rearrangement joins TRBV5-1 to TRBJ2-7; a possible D gene is TRBD2 (6 bases). From germline, CDR1 is SGHRS and CDR2 YFSETQ. V lost 0 bases and J lost 5, with 6 bases in between. CDR3 length: 12 amino acids. In nucleotides, the CDR3 is TGCGCCAGCAGCTTGGCGGGGGACGAGCAGTACTTC. This encodes CASSLAGDEQYF.

The rearrangement joins TRBV18 to TRBJ1-5; D is possibly TRBD1 (6 bases). The V gene's germline CDR1 is KGHSH and CDR2 LQKENI. The V and J ends lost 6 bases and 3 bases respectively, with 18 bases between them. The CDR3 consists of 16 residues. The CDR3 bases are TGTGCCAGCTCGCCCTTGGGGGGGCGCGACAATCAGCCCCAGCATTTT. As protein: CASSPLGGRDNQPQHF.

The chain couples TRBV20-1 to TRBJ1-5, with 8 positions matching TRBD1. Germline CDR1 reads DFQATT; CDR2 reads SNEGSKA (reference sequence). The CDR3 length is 13 residues. V lost 3 bases and J lost 6; bases outside the gene matches: 4. As DNA, the CDR3 is TGCAGTGCTAGGGCAGGGGGCTCTCAGCCCCAGCATTTT. Translated: CSARAGGSQPQHF.

Ten or more counts support this clonotype. The chain joins TRBV10-3 to TRBJ2-3, with D perhaps matching TRBD1 (5 bases). V dropped 4 bases and J dropped 6 bases, with 11 bases sitting between them. The germline V gene encodes CDR1 ENHRY and CDR2 SYGVKD. The CDR3 sequence is 13 residues long. The CDR3 is CAISVDSPDTQYF. CDR3 nucleotides: TGTGCCATCAGTGTTGACAGCCCGGATACGCAGTATTTT.